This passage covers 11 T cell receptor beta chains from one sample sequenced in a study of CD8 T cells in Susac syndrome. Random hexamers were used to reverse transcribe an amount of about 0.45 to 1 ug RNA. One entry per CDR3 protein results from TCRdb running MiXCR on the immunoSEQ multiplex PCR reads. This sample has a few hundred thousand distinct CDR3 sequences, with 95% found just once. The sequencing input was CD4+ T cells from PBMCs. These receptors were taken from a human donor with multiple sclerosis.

The CDR3 DNA follows: TGCAGTACAACAGGAAACACTGAAGCTTTCTTT. Translating gives CSTTGNTEAFF. The gene calls are TRBV20-1 and TRBJ1-1, with D possibly matching TRBD1 (5 bases). The CDR3 runs 11 residues. The V gene's germline CDR1 is DFQATT and CDR2 SNEGSKA (reference sequence). The V end lost 8 bases, the J end lost 2 bases, and 9 bases lay between the germline ends.

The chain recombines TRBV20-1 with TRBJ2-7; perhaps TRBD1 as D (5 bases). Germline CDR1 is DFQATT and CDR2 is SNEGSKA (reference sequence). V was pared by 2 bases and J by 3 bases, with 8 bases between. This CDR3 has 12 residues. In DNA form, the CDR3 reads TGCAGTGCTAGACCCGACAGCTACGAGCAGTACTTC. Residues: CSARPDSYEQYF.

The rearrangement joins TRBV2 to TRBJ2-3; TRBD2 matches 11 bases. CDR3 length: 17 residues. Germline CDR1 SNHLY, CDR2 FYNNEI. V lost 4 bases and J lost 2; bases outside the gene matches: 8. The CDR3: CASSGPGTSGTTDTQYF. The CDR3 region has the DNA TGTGCCAGCAGTGGGCCTGGGACTAGCGGAACCACAGATACGCAGTATTTT. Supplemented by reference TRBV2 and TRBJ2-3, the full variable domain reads EPEVTQTPSHQVTQMGQEVILRCVPISNHLYFYWYRQILGQKVEFLVSFYNNEISEKSEIFDDQFSVERPDGSNFTLKIRSTKLEDSAMYFCASSGPGTSGTTDTQYFGPGTRLTVL.

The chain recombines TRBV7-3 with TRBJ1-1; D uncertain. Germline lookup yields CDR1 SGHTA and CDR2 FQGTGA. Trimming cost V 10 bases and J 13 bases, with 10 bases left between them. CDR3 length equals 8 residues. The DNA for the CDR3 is TGTGCCACTTGGTTTGGTTTCTTT. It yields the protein CATWFGFF.

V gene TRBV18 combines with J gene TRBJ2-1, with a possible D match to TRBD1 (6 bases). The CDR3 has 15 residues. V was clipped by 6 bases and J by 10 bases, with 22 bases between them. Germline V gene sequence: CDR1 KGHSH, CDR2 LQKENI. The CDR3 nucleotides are TGTGCCAGCTCGGGGTCTCTGACCAGGGGTTTAGAGCAGTTCTTC. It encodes CASSGSLTRGLEQFF.

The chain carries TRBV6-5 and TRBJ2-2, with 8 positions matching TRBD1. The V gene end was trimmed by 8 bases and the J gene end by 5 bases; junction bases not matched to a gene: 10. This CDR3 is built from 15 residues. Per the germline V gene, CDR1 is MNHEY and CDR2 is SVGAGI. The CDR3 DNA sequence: TGTGCCAGCGCCCTCGAGACAGGGGTGACCGGGGAGCTGTTTTTT. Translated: CASALETGVTGELFF.

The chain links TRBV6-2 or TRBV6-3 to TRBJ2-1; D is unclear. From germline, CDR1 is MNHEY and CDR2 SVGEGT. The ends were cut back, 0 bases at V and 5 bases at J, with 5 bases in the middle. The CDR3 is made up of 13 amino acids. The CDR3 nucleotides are TGTGCCAGCAGTTACTCGACCAACAATGAGCAGTTCTTC. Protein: CASSYSTNNEQFF.

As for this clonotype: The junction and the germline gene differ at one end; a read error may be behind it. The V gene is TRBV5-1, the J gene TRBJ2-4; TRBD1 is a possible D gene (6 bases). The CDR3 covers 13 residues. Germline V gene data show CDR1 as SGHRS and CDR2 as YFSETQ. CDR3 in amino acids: CASSLGDKSIQYF. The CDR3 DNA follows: TGCGCCAGCAGTTTGGGGGACAAGTCGATTCAGTACTTC.

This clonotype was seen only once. CDR3 nucleotides: TGCAGTGCTAGGGCAGACCGGACCTATGGCTACACCTTC. The encoded protein is CSARADRTYGYTF. This rearrangement joins TRBV20-1 to TRBJ1-2; no reliable D call. V was clipped by 3 bases and J by 4 bases, with 12 bases between them. The germline V gene has CDR1 DFQATT and CDR2 SNEGSKA (reference sequence). This CDR3 contains 13 residues.

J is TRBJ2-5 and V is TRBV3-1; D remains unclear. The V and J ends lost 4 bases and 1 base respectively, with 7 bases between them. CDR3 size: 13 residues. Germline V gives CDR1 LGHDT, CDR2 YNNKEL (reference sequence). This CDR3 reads CASSPRTQETQYF. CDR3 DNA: TGTGCCAGCAGCCCCAGAACCCAAGAGACCCAGTACTTC.

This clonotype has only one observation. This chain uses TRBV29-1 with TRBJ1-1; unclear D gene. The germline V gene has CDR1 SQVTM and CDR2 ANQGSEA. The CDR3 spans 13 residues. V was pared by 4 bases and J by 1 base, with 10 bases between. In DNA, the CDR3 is TGCAGCGTTGGGGAAGGACCGAACACTGAAGCTTTCTTT. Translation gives CSVGEGPNTEAFF. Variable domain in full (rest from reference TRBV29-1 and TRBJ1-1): SAVISQKPSRDICQRGTSLTIQCQVDSQVTMMFWYRQQPGQSLTLIATANQGSEATYESGFVIDKFPISRPNLTFSTLTVSNMSPEDSSIYLCSVGEGPNTEAFFGQGTRLTVV.